A selection of T cell receptor beta chains follows, all from one sample in a study of T cell changes during pregnancy in multiple sclerosis. This table comes from immunoSEQ multiplex PCR, and its TCRdb copy is limited to in-frame clones, with some not included. Of 75,000 to 100,000 clones in the sample, about 90% are singletons; the top ten hold approximately 2%. This specimen consisted of peripheral blood, obtained after pregnancy. These TCRs come from a female donor in good health, enrolled as a control in a pregnancy study. Each CDR3 is given with its conserved first and last residue. Fields, in order: J gene, clone size, D gene, V gene, CDR3 protein, CDR3 DNA. The D gene is left open where the match is weak. Expanded clones get a size class; other rows say once, few or many, or leave the size out.

TRBJ2-7 | once | - | TRBV6-6 | CASLGGYEQYF | TGTGCCTCCCTGGGGGGCTACGAGCAGTACTTC
TRBJ2-7 | - | TRBD1 | TRBV11-1 | CASSTTGEPYEQYF | TGTGCCAGCAGCACGACAGGGGAACCCTACGAGCAGTACTTC
TRBJ1-1 | once | - | TRBV7-9 | CASSPDTEAFF | TGTGCCAGCAGCCCGGACACTGAAGCTTTCTTT
TRBJ1-2 | once | TRBD1 | TRBV9 | CASSGRSTGGNGYTF | TGTGCCAGCAGCGGGAGATCGACAGGGGGCAATGGCTACACCTTC
TRBJ2-2 | - | TRBD2 | TRBV6-4 | CASSDSSGGLGELFF | TGTGCCAGCAGTGACTCGAGCGGGGGCCTAGGGGAGCTGTTTTTT
TRBJ1-2 | - | - | TRBV27 | CASSQGSGYTF | TGTGCCAGCAGCCAGGGTAGCGGCTACACCTTC
TRBJ1-2 | once | - | TRBV6-4 | CASSDNNYGYTF | TGTGCCAGCAGTGATAATAACTATGGCTACACCTTC
TRBJ2-3 | - | - | TRBV11-3 | CASSPLGGETDTQYF | TGTGCCAGCAGTCCATTAGGGGGAGAAACAGATACGCAGTATTTT
TRBJ1-1 | few | - | TRBV21-1 | CASSKSWGGPTNTEAFF | TGTGCCAGCAGCAAATCTTGGGGGGGCCCTACGAACACTGAAGCTTTCTTT
TRBJ2-1 | - | - | TRBV29-1 | CSVVTGDEQFF | TGCAGCGTTGTGACGGGGGATGAGCAGTTCTTC
TRBJ1-2 | once | TRBD1 | TRBV30 | CAWSGRDRGFYGYTF | TGTGCCTGGAGTGGACGCGACAGGGGATTCTATGGCTACACCTTC
TRBJ2-4 | few | - | TRBV4-2 | CASSQGGEVNIQYF | TGTGCCAGCAGCCAAGGGGGGGAGGTCAACATTCAGTACTTC
TRBJ1-5 | - | TRBD1 | TRBV27 | CASSLGGQAQPQHF | TGTGCCAGCAGTTTAGGGGGACAGGCCCAGCCCCAGCATTTT
TRBJ2-2 | once | TRBD1 | TRBV5-1 | CASSKRQGSSTGELFF | TGCGCCAGCAGCAAAAGACAGGGGTCGAGCACCGGGGAGCTGTTTTTT
TRBJ1-2 | - | - | TRBV5-4 | CASSQNTDYGYTF | TGTGCCAGCAGCCAGAATACCGACTATGGCTACACCTTC
TRBJ1-1 | - | TRBD1 | TRBV7-8 | CASSMGQLFDTEAFF | TGTGCCAGCAGCATGGGACAGCTATTCGACACTGAAGCTTTCTTT
TRBJ2-1 | once | TRBD2 | TRBV18 | CASSPPLAGNNEQFF | TGTGCCAGCTCACCACCCCTAGCGGGTAACAATGAGCAGTTCTTC
TRBJ1-2 | - | - | TRBV9 | CASSVGEGLFAPYGYTF | TGTGCCAGCAGCGTAGGGGAGGGTCTGTTCGCCCCTTATGGCTACACCTTC
TRBJ2-7 | - | - | TRBV5-6 | CASSPAGANPSYEQYF | TGTGCCAGCAGCCCGGCGGGGGCCAACCCCTCCTACGAGCAGTACTTC
TRBJ2-3 | - | - | TRBV7-6 | CASTQRAFSTDTQYF | TGTGCCAGCACCCAGCGGGCATTTTCCACAGATACGCAGTATTTT
TRBJ2-2 | - | TRBD2 | TRBV2 | CASSEIAGDTGELFF | TGTGCCAGCAGTGAGATAGCGGGAGACACCGGGGAGCTGTTTTTT
TRBJ2-4 | - | TRBD1 | TRBV7-9 | CASSEGQGGKNIQYF | TGTGCCAGCAGCGAGGGACAGGGTGGCAAAAACATTCAGTACTTC
TRBJ2-3 | - | - | TRBV12-5 | CASGTSAATQYF | TGTGCTAGTGGAACCTCTGCGGCTACGCAGTATTTT
TRBJ2-5 | - | - | TRBV7-9 | CASSLFLTDKETQYF | TGTGCCAGCAGCTTATTTCTTACAGACAAAGAGACCCAGTACTTC
TRBJ1-5 | - | - | TRBV30 | CAWSVGRVQGQPQHF | TGTGCCTGGAGTGTAGGCCGGGTCCAGGGTCAGCCCCAGCATTTT
TRBJ2-2 | - | - | TRBV19 | CASRRDSLTGELFF | TGTGCCAGTAGGCGGGACAGTTTGACCGGGGAGCTGTTTTTT
TRBJ1-2 | - | - | TRBV29-1 | CSVESAMATNYGYTF | TGCAGCGTTGAATCAGCGATGGCTACGAACTATGGCTACACCTTC
TRBJ2-2 | - | - | TRBV5-1 | CASSLTDLRDGELFF | TGCGCCAGCAGCCTGACGGACCTCCGGGACGGGGAGCTGTTTTTT
TRBJ2-5 | - | - | TRBV6-5 | CASSTTGFQETQYF | TGTGCCAGCAGCACCACAGGGTTCCAAGAGACCCAGTACTTC
TRBJ2-1 | - | TRBD2 | TRBV2 | CASAGSGREMTGNEQFF | TGTGCCAGCGCCGGAAGCGGGAGGGAAATGACAGGCAATGAGCAGTTCTTC
TRBJ2-1 | - | - | TRBV6-6 | CASSYEGYNEQFF | TGTGCCAGCAGTTACGAGGGCTACAATGAGCAGTTCTTC
TRBJ1-2 | - | - | TRBV28 | CASSLSGGHPGYGYTF | TGTGCCAGCAGTTTATCGGGGGGGCATCCGGGCTATGGCTACACCTTC
TRBJ1-5 | - | - | TRBV5-4 | CASSLGPGAQPQHF | TGTGCCAGCAGCTTGGGGCCGGGTGCTCAGCCCCAGCATTTT
TRBJ2-5 | - | TRBD1 | TRBV5-1 | CASSSWDSEETQYF | TGCGCCAGCAGCTCCTGGGACAGCGAAGAGACCCAGTACTTC
TRBJ2-1 | - | TRBD2 | TRBV4-1 | CASSHPPRGGGGAPNEQFF | TGCGCCAGCAGCCATCCTCCCCGTGGGGGCGGGGGGGCTCCGAATGAGCAGTTCTTC
TRBJ2-3 | once | - | TRBV6-5 | CASSLGDTDTQYF | TGTGCCAGCTCATTGGGCGACACAGATACGCAGTATTTT
TRBJ1-1 | few | TRBD1 | TRBV19 | CASRTGVLEAFF | TGTGCCAGTAGGACAGGGGTCCTTGAAGCTTTCTTT
TRBJ1-3 | - | TRBD1 | TRBV5-1 | CASKSQLTGDPGNTIYF | TGCGCCAGCAAATCGCAACTCACAGGGGATCCTGGAAACACCATATATTTT
TRBJ2-3 | - | TRBD2 | TRBV27 | CASSLPGLAGITDTQYF | TGTGCCAGCAGTTTACCGGGACTAGCGGGGATCACAGATACGCAGTATTTT
TRBJ2-1 | - | - | TRBV20-1 | CSAPGTNEQFF | TGCAGTGCCCCCGGGACAAATGAGCAGTTCTTC
TRBJ2-5 | - | - | TRBV7-6 | CASTSAGQGLGKTQYF | TGTGCCAGCACCTCAGCTGGGCAGGGATTGGGAAAGACCCAGTACTTC
TRBJ1-1 | - | - | TRBV7-8 | CASSSRGGAEAFF | TGTGCCAGCAGCTCCCGGGGGGGGGCGGAAGCTTTCTTT
TRBJ2-1 | - | - | TRBV18 | CASSPEGALGEQFF | TGTGCCAGCTCACCGGAGGGAGCCCTCGGTGAGCAGTTCTTC
TRBJ2-3 | - | - | TRBV5-4 | CASSLSKRNTDTQYF | TGTGCCAGCAGCTTGTCTAAGCGGAACACAGATACGCAGTATTTT
TRBJ1-5 | - | TRBD1 | TRBV28 | CASSLGQLNQPQHF | TGTGCCAGCAGTCTGGGACAGCTCAATCAGCCCCAGCATTTT
TRBJ2-7 | - | - | TRBV25-1 | CASSEDWLRTEQYF | TGTGCCAGCAGTGAAGATTGGTTGCGAACCGAGCAGTACTTC
TRBJ2-2 | - | - | TRBV18 | CASSPDSRRQQTGELFF | TGTGCCAGCTCACCAGACAGCCGACGGCAGCAAACGGGGGAGCTGTTTTTT
TRBJ1-4 | - | TRBD1 | TRBV11-2 | CASRQGVATNEKLFF | TGTGCCAGCAGACAGGGGGTTGCAACTAATGAAAAACTGTTTTTT